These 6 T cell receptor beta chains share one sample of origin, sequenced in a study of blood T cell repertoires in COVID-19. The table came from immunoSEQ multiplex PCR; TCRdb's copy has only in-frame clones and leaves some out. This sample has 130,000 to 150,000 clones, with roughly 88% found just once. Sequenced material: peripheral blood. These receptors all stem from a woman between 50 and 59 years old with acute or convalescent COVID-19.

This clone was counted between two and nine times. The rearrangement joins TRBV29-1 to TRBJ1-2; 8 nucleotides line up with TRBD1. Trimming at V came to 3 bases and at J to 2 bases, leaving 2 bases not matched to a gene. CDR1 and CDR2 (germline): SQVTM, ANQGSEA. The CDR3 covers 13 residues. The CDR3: CSVEDRENYGYTF. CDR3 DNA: TGCAGCGTTGAGGACAGGGAAAACTATGGCTACACCTTC.

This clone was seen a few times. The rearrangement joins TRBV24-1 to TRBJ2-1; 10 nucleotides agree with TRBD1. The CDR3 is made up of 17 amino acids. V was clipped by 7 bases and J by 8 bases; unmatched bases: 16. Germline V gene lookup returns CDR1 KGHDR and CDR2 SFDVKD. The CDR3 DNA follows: TGTGCCACCAGCCAGCCCCTAACCGGGACAGGGGATGATGAGCAGTTCTTC. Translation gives CATSQPLTGTGDDEQFF.

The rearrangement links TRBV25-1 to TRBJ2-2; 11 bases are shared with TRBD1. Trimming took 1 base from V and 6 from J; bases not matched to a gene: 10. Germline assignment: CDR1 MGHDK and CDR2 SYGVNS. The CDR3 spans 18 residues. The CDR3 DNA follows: TGTGCCAGCAGTGAATCGGGGGCTGGACAGGGGGCCGCCGGGGAGCTGTTTTTT. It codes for CASSESGAGQGAAGELFF.

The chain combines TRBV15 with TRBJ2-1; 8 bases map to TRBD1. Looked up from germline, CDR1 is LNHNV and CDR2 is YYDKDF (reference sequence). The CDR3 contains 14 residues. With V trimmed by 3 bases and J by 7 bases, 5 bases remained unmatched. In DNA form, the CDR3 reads TGTGCCACCAGCAGGACAGGGGTGAGGAATGAGCAGTTCTTC. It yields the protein CATSRTGVRNEQFF.

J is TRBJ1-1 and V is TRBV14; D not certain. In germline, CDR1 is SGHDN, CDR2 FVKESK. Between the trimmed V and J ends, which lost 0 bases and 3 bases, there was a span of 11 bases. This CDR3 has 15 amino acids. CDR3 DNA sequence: TGTGCCAGCAGCCAAGATAGCGGCCAGTACACTGAAGCTTTCTTT. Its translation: CASSQDSGQYTEAFF.

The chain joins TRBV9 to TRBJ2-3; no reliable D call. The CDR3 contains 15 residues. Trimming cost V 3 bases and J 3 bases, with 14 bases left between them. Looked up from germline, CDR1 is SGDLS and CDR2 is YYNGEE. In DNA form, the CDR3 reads TGTGCCAGCAGCGCCCCAGATCCCATTACAGATACGCAGTATTTT. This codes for CASSAPDPITDTQYF.